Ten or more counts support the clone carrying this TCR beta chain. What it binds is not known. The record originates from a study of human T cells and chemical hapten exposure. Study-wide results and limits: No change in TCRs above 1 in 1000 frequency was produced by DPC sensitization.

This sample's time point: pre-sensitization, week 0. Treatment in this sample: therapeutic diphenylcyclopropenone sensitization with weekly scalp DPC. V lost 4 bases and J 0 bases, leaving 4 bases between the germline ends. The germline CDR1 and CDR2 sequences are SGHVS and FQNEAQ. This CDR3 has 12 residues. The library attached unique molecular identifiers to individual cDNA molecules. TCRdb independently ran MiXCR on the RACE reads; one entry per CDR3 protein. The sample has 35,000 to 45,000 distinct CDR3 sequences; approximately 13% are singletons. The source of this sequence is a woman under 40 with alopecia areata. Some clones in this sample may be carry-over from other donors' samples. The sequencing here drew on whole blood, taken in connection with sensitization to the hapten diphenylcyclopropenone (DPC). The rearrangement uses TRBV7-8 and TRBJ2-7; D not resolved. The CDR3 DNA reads TGTGCCAGCAGCTGGAGCTCCTACGAGCAGTACTTC. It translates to CASSWSSYEQYF. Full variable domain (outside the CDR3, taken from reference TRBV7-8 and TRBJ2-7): GAGVSQSPRYKVAKRGQDVALRCDPISGHVSLFWYQQALGQGPEFLTYFQNEAQLDKSGLPSDRFFAERPEGSVSTLKIQRTQQEDSAVYLCASSWSSYEQYFGPGTRLTVT.